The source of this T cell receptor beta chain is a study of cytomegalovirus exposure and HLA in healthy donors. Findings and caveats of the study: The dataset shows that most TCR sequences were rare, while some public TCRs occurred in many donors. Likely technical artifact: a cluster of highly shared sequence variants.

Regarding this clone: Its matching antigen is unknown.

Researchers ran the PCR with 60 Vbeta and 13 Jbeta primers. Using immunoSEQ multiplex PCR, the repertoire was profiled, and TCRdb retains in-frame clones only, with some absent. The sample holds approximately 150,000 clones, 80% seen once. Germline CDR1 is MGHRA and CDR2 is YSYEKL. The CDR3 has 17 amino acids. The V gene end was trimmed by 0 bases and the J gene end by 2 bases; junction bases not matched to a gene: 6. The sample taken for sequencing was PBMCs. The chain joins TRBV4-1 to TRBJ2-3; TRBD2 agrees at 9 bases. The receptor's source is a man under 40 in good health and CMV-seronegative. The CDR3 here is CASSQEGAGGPTDTQYF. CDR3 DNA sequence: TGCGCCAGCAGCCAAGAGGGCGCGGGAGGGCCCACAGATACGCAGTATTTT.